A few counts support the clone carrying this T cell receptor (beta chain). Its antigen is as yet unknown. These data belong to a study of beta chain features in type 1 diabetes. Findings of the study overall: Moderately but significantly shorter TCRB CDR3s were found in Type 1 diabetes patients in all four CD4+ subsets. The naive, central memory and Treg TCRB repertoires showed an apparent similarity that was greater among patients than among healthy donors.

All of the isolated RNA was reverse transcribed, so expressed TCRB transcripts were sequenced. This table comes from immunoSEQ multiplex PCR, and its TCRdb copy is limited to in-frame clones, with some not included. This repertoire shows hundreds of thousands of clones, about 30% found once; its top ten account for around 0.065%. Per germline, CDR1 SGHTA and CDR2 FQGNSA. The CDR3 runs to 14 residues. V lost 5 bases and J 4 bases, leaving 14 bases between the germline ends. Each of the CD4+ naive, central memory, regulatory and stem cell-like memory populations was sorted via CD45RO/CCR7/CD25/CD127/CD95/CD27.

Sequenced: naive CD4+ T cells from blood. V is TRBV7-2 and J is TRBJ1-1; perhaps TRBD1 as D (6 bases). The receptor's source is a man aged 18 to 30 in good health. CDR3 protein: CASSAQQGVTEAFF. CDR3 sequence (DNA): TGTGCCAGCAGCGCCCAACAGGGAGTCACTGAAGCTTTCTTT. The whole variable domain, remainder taken from reference TRBV7-2 and TRBJ1-1, is GAGVSQSPSNKVTEKGKDVELRCDPISGHTALYWYRQSLGQGLEFLIYFQGNSAPDKSGLPSDRFSAERTGGSVSTLTIQRTQQEDSAVYLCASSAQQGVTEAFFGQGTRLTVV.